The 17 T cell receptor beta chains below were found in one sample sequenced in a study of human T cells and chemical hapten exposure. The sample's time point: pre-sensitization, week 0. Regarding treatment: therapeutic diphenylcyclopropenone sensitization with weekly scalp DPC. MiXCR was run by TCRdb on the RACE reads, yielding one entry per CDR3 protein. The sample lists roughly 260,000 distinct CDR3 sequences, about 8.1% occurring once. The sequences come from whole blood, collected in connection with sensitization to the hapten diphenylcyclopropenone (DPC). The receptors stem from a woman aged 40 to 50 with alopecia areata. Some clones in this sample may be carry-over from other donors' samples.

The sample holds a few counts of this clonotype. The chain has TRBV6-2 or TRBV6-3 and TRBJ2-7, with 8 bases lining up with TRBD1. The germline V gene encodes CDR1 MNHEY and CDR2 SVGEGT. With V trimmed by 3 bases and J by 5 bases, 12 bases remained unmatched. The CDR3 is made up of 16 amino acids. As DNA, the CDR3 is TGTGCCAGCAGTTATGGGCTTCGGACAGGGAGGAACGAGCAGTACTTC. Amino acid sequence: CASSYGLRTGRNEQYF.

This chain connects TRBV6-1 to TRBJ2-3, with D unclear. The V and J ends lost 2 bases and 3 bases respectively, with 6 bases between them. Germline CDR1 MNHNS, CDR2 SASEGT. The CDR3 has 13 amino acids. The CDR3: CASSEKFTDTQYF. The DNA for the CDR3 is TGTGCCAGCAGTGAAAAATTTACAGATACGCAGTATTTT.

The chain has TRBV5-1 and TRBJ2-7; TRBD1 or TRBD2 may be the D gene (5 bases each). Trimming removed 1 base at V and 0 bases at J, with 14 bases between. CDR1 and CDR2 (germline): SGHRS, YFSETQ. This CDR3 has 16 amino acids. DNA of the CDR3: TGCGCCAGCAGCTTGAGGGCGACGGGGCCCTCCTACGAGCAGTACTTC. Amino acid sequence: CASSLRATGPSYEQYF. The complete variable domain, with remaining parts taken from reference TRBV5-1 and TRBJ2-7, reads KAGVTQTPRYLIKTRGQQVTLSCSPISGHRSVSWYQQTPGQGLQFLFEYFSETQRNKGNFPGRFSGRQFSNSRSEMNVSTLELGDSALYLCASSLRATGPSYEQYFGPGTRLTVT.

Only a few counts were recorded for this clonotype. V gene TRBV29-1 combines with J gene TRBJ2-1; TRBD2 matches 7 bases. The V and J ends lost 3 bases and 3 bases, in that order; junction bases with no gene match: 5. This CDR3 is 14 amino acids long. From germline, CDR1 is SQVTM and CDR2 ANQGSEA. CDR3 residues: CSVEGTIFYNEQFF. CDR3 nucleotide sequence: TGCAGCGTTGAGGGGACTATCTTCTACAATGAGCAGTTCTTC.

The table lists this clonotype with a few counts. The V gene is TRBV5-4, the J gene TRBJ1-3, with D possibly being TRBD1 (5 bases). The V end was cut by 7 bases, the J end by 4 bases, with 18 bases between. Germline CDR1 and CDR2: SGHNT and YYREEE (reference sequence). The CDR3 contains 15 residues. CDR3 protein: CASGGGSPSGNTIYF. Written as DNA, the CDR3 is TGTGCCAGCGGCGGGGGGTCCCCCTCGGGAAACACCATATATTTT.

In this sample, this clonotype turned up a few times. The rearrangement links TRBV29-1 to TRBJ1-1; D is unclear. This CDR3 is 13 amino acids long. Trimming shortened V by 1 base and J by 10 bases, and 16 bases separated the two germline ends. The germline V gene has CDR1 SQVTM and CDR2 ANQGSEA. The CDR3 loop is CSVEAMTGRGAFF. CDR3 nucleotides: TGCAGCGTTGAAGCGATGACCGGGCGAGGAGCTTTCTTT.

V usage is TRBV12-3 or TRBV12-4 and J usage is TRBJ2-5, with TRBD2 matching 7 bases. This CDR3 region has 15 residues. J gave up 5 bases and V 6 bases, and 12 bases lay outside the gene matches. For the CDR3, the DNA is TGTGCCAGCAGCCCAAGGGAGCGGGAACAGGAGACCCAGTACTTC. This encodes CASSPREREQETQYF.

The V and J genes are TRBV6-5 and TRBJ1-6, with D tentatively TRBD1 (5 bases). V was cut by 2 bases and J by 0 bases, with 5 bases left in between. The germline V gene has CDR1 MNHEY and CDR2 SVGAGI. The CDR3 has 15 amino acids. CDR3: CASSYGGSYNSPLHF. The CDR3 DNA reads TGTGCCAGCAGTTACGGGGGCTCCTATAATTCACCCCTCCACTTT.

There are a few counts of this clonotype. The chain joins TRBV7-9 to TRBJ1-5, with TRBD1 matching over 10 bases. Germline V gene lookup returns CDR1 SEHNR and CDR2 FQNEAQ (reference sequence). J gave up 6 bases and V 5 bases, and 4 bases lay outside the gene matches. The CDR3 totals 14 residues. This chain's CDR3 is CASSHDRGLQPQHF. The CDR3 DNA follows: TGTGCCAGCAGCCACGACAGGGGGCTTCAGCCCCAGCATTTT.

The CDR3 is CAKGLSAVNTGELFF. The CDR3 nucleotides read TGTGCCAAGGGACTGAGCGCAGTCAACACCGGGGAGCTGTTTTTT. The chain links TRBV7-9 to TRBJ2-2, with D perhaps matching TRBD2 (6 bases). Trimming took off 10 bases at V and 2 bases at J, with 17 bases between the two ends. In germline, CDR1 is SEHNR, CDR2 FQNEAQ (reference sequence). This CDR3 contains 15 residues.

This chain connects TRBV20-1 to TRBJ1-6, with TRBD1 matching 8 bases. J lost 13 bases, V lost 0 bases, and 17 bases had no gene match. This CDR3 is 17 amino acids long. CDR1 is DFQATT and CDR2 is SNEGSKA in the germline V gene (reference sequence). CDR3 loop: CSARDHGIRDRSAPLHF. CDR3 in DNA: TGCAGTGCTAGAGATCACGGCATACGGGACAGGAGCGCTCCCCTCCACTTT.

Details on this clonotype: The CDR3 does not end in the conserved phenylalanine or tryptophan, so this is likely a read error. CDR3 sequence (DNA): TGCAGCGCCCCCAGCGAGCAGTACTTA. This sequence encodes CSAPSEQYL. V gene TRBV29-1 combines with J gene TRBJ2-7; D remains unclear. Germline CDR1 reads SQVTM; CDR2 reads ANQGSEA. The CDR3 covers 9 residues. The V gene lost 7 bases and the J gene lost 6 bases, with 7 bases spanning the gap.

This clonotype was seen only a few times. J is TRBJ2-7 and V is TRBV20-1; D unclear. Between the trimmed V and J ends, which lost 3 bases and 5 bases, there was a span of 17 bases. Germline CDR1 and CDR2: DFQATT and SNEGSKA (reference sequence). The CDR3 consists of 14 residues. CDR3 DNA: TGCAGTGCTAGCCCCCCTGCCCTGAGGAACGAGCAGTACTTC. Translation: CSASPPALRNEQYF.

This clonotype was seen many times. This sequence joins TRBV20-1 and TRBJ2-7; D call uncertain. V was shortened by 4 bases and J by 5 bases, with 9 bases between the two germline ends. The CDR3 contains 11 residues. Germline loops: CDR1 DFQATT, CDR2 SNEGSKA (reference sequence). The chain's CDR3 is CSATQLNEQYF. CDR3 coding DNA: TGCAGTGCTACGCAGCTCAACGAGCAGTACTTC.

This clonotype occurred a few times. J is TRBJ2-2 and V is TRBV13, with D perhaps TRBD1 (6 bases). This CDR3 comprises 15 residues. The V gene lost 3 bases and the J gene lost 1 base, with 9 bases spanning the gap. Germline CDR1 is PRHDT and CDR2 is FYEKMQ (reference sequence). The DNA of the CDR3 is TGTGCCAGCAGCTTCGGACAGAGGAACACCGGGGAGCTGTTTTTT. It codes for CASSFGQRNTGELFF.

This clonotype has a count of ten or more. The genes are TRBV10-3 and TRBJ2-7; weak D call: TRBD2 (6 bases). The CDR3 is 15 residues long. Per germline, CDR1 ENHRY and CDR2 SYGVKD. V was pared by 7 bases and J by 3 bases, with 19 bases between. The CDR3 region is CAITDRTNGGYEQYF. The CDR3 coding sequence is TGTGCCATCACCGACCGGACTAACGGGGGCTACGAGCAGTACTTC.

The sample holds many counts of this clonotype. The CDR3 loop is CASSLGRTYEQYF. The CDR3 DNA sequence: TGTGCCAGCAGCTTGGGCAGGACCTACGAGCAGTACTTC. The V gene is TRBV7-2, the J gene TRBJ2-7; no firm D call. Trimming left V 3 bases short and J 2 bases short, with 8 bases between. The CDR3 is 13 residues long. Germline V lookup: CDR1 SGHTA, CDR2 FQGNSA.